These 22 T cell receptor beta chains came from one sample sequenced in a study of beta chain features in type 1 diabetes. Points from the study as a whole: Shorter TCRB CDR3s, moderately but significantly so, were found in Type 1 diabetes patients in all four CD4+ subsets.

Which antigens these TCRs recognize remains unknown. Since all of the isolated RNA was reverse transcribed, expressed TCRB transcripts were what got sequenced. The table came from immunoSEQ multiplex PCR; TCRdb's copy has only in-frame clones and leaves some out. The sample has roughly 340,000 clones, 13% seen once. Input material: naive CD4+ T cells from blood. The receptors here all came from a woman aged 18-29 years with type 1 diabetes.

This clone was detected a few times. The V and J genes are TRBV7-9 and TRBJ2-1; 8 nucleotides match TRBD2. The CDR3 has 15 amino acids. Germline V gene lookup returns CDR1 SEHNR and CDR2 FQNEAQ (reference sequence). The V and J ends lost 5 bases and 9 bases, in that order; junction bases with no gene match: 12. CDR3 amino acids: CASSTITGGPGEQFF. CDR3 coding DNA: TGTGCCAGCAGCACCATTACGGGAGGGCCTGGTGAGCAGTTCTTC. Full variable domain (rest looked up from reference TRBV7-9 and TRBJ2-1): DTGVSQNPRHKITKRGQNVTFRCDPISEHNRLYWYRQTLGQGPEFLTYFQNEAQLEKSRLLSDRFSAERPKGSFSTLEIQRTEQGDSAMYLCASSTITGGPGEQFFGPGTRLTVL.

V gene TRBV7-2 combines with J gene TRBJ1-1; D not resolved. The CDR3 runs to 12 residues. V lost 3 bases, J lost 4 bases, and 6 bases lay in between. Per germline, CDR1 SGHTA and CDR2 FQGNSA. As DNA, the CDR3 is TGTGCCAGCAGCTTTGAGGTCACTGAAGCTTTCTTT. Protein: CASSFEVTEAFF.

This chain uses TRBV7-2 with TRBJ2-1; TRBD2 agrees at 10 bases. V shed 4 bases and J 2 bases; nucleotides not matched to a gene: 2. Germline CDR1 and CDR2: SGHTA and FQGNSA. The CDR3 is 15 residues long. DNA for the CDR3: TGTGCCAGCAGCTGGACTAGCGGAGCCTACAATGAGCAGTTCTTC. This encodes CASSWTSGAYNEQFF.

The rearrangement links TRBV4-2 to TRBJ1-2; D gene unclear. V was shortened by 7 bases and J by 8 bases, with 20 bases between the two germline ends. This CDR3 region has 14 residues. Germline CDR1 and CDR2: LGHNA and YNFKEQ. CDR3 residues: CASTPKDGLGGYTF. The DNA for the CDR3 is TGTGCCAGCACCCCCAAGGATGGACTAGGGGGCTACACCTTC.

The sample holds a few counts of this clone. The CDR3: CASSSQTSSPVQPQHF. The CDR3 region has the DNA TGTGCCAGCAGTTCTCAGACATCATCGCCAGTCCAGCCCCAGCATTTT. The chain links TRBV28 to TRBJ1-5, with no clear D. This CDR3 spans 16 amino acids. CDR1 MDHEN and CDR2 SYDVKM come from the germline V gene. With 4 bases removed from V and 7 bases from J, the gap between germline ends came to 20 bases. Using reference TRBV28 and TRBJ1-5 for the parts outside the CDR3, the full variable domain is DVKVTQSSRYLVKRTGEKVFLECVQDMDHENMFWYRQDPGLGLRLIYFSYDVKMKEKGDIPEGYSVSREKKERFSLILESASTNQTSMYLCASSSQTSSPVQPQHFGDGTRLSIL.

J is TRBJ2-2 and V is TRBV11-2; 8 bases fit TRBD2. The CDR3 consists of 16 residues. Germline V gene lookup returns CDR1 SGHAT and CDR2 FQNNGV. J lost 7 bases, V lost 5 bases, and 12 bases had no gene match. The CDR3 DNA is TGTGCCAGCAGCCCACCAGCGGGAGTCAGCTTCGGGGAGCTGTTTTTT. Its protein is CASSPPAGVSFGELFF.

In this sample, this clone turned up a few times. V usage is TRBV4-3 and J usage is TRBJ1-1; TRBD1 aligns across 7 bases. With 3 bases clipped from V and 7 bases from J, the junction kept 5 bases outside the gene matches. CDR3 length: 13 amino acids. Germline V gives CDR1 LGHNA, CDR2 YSLEER. The chain's CDR3 is CASSHWDRLEAFF. CDR3 bases: TGCGCCAGCAGCCACTGGGACAGACTTGAAGCTTTCTTT.

This clone was recorded a few times. The rearrangement links TRBV19 to TRBJ2-1, with D possibly being TRBD2 (5 bases). The CDR3 is 16 amino acids. V was trimmed by 5 bases and J by 4 bases, leaving 18 bases between them. From germline, CDR1 is LNHDA and CDR2 SQIVND (reference sequence). This CDR3 is CASSSPVAGSYNEQFF. For the CDR3, the DNA is TGTGCCAGTAGTTCCCCGGTGGCGGGTTCTTACAATGAGCAGTTCTTC.

DNA of the CDR3: TGTGCCAGCTCACCTTTCAGGGGAGAGACCCAGTACTTC. This codes for CASSPFRGETQYF. The rearrangement joins TRBV18 to TRBJ2-5; tentative D call: TRBD1 (6 bases). Per the germline V gene, CDR1 is KGHSH and CDR2 is LQKENI. V was pared by 3 bases and J by 4 bases, with 9 bases between. This CDR3 comprises 13 residues.

The V gene is TRBV9, the J gene TRBJ2-7, with 7 bases fitting TRBD2. The V gene's germline CDR1 is SGDLS and CDR2 YYNGEE. The CDR3 covers 15 residues. V shed 0 bases, J shed 5 bases, and the junction held 8 bases outside the gene matches. The CDR3: CASSVGVGGPNEQYF. CDR3 coding DNA: TGTGCCAGCAGCGTAGGTGTGGGAGGGCCTAACGAGCAGTACTTC.

This clone was counted only a few times. V usage is TRBV29-1 and J usage is TRBJ1-2; D ambiguous. The CDR3 is 15 amino acids. The V end was cut by 4 bases, the J end by 2 bases, with 17 bases between. Looked up from germline, CDR1 is SQVTM and CDR2 is ANQGSEA. The CDR3 sequence: CSVGPPEGYNYGYTF. CDR3 nucleotides: TGCAGCGTTGGCCCCCCCGAGGGCTACAACTATGGCTACACCTTC.

This clone was picked up a small number of times. The chain employs TRBV7-2 and TRBJ1-1; D ambiguous. CDR1 is SGHTA, CDR2 FQGNSA, per germline. The CDR3 runs to 14 residues. V shed 0 bases and J shed 5 bases, with 10 bases lying between them. Here the CDR3 DNA reads TGTGCCAGCAGCTTAGCGCCGCCGGGGACTGAAGCTTTCTTT. Translation gives CASSLAPPGTEAFF.

The chain is built from TRBV7-8 and TRBJ2-3; 10 bases align to TRBD2. This CDR3 has 18 residues. Germline V gene sequence: CDR1 SGHVS, CDR2 FQNEAQ. The J segment lost 0 bases and the V segment lost 2 bases, leaving 8 bases of the junction unmatched. CDR3 protein: CASSLLAGVGPSTDTQYF. DNA for the CDR3: TGTGCCAGCAGCTTACTAGCGGGAGTGGGACCTAGCACAGATACGCAGTATTTT.

The genes are TRBV30 and TRBJ1-1; D remains unclear. Between the trimmed V and J ends, which lost 5 bases and 1 base, there was a span of 14 bases. Germline V gene lookup returns CDR1 GTSNPN and CDR2 SVGIG (reference sequence). This CDR3 region has 14 residues. CDR3 protein: CAWDLSHGNTEAFF. CDR3 DNA sequence: TGTGCCTGGGATTTATCCCACGGGAACACTGAAGCTTTCTTT.

The rearrangement links TRBV9 to TRBJ2-7; 11 bases are a match to TRBD2. The CDR3 length is 19 residues. CDR1 is SGDLS, CDR2 YYNGEE, per germline. Losses at the gene ends were 3 bases for V and 3 bases for J; bases not matched to a gene: 17. The CDR3 nucleotides are TGTGCCAGCAGCGCCCATGCGACTAGCGGGACCGATATAGACTACGAGCAGTACTTC. Its translation: CASSAHATSGTDIDYEQYF.

This clone has more than one count but fewer than ten. The chain combines TRBV18 with TRBJ2-1; TRBD2 matches at 7 bases. This CDR3 comprises 15 residues. V dropped 6 bases and J dropped 0; count of bases not matched to a gene: 5. CDR1 KGHSH and CDR2 LQKENI come from the germline V gene. The CDR3 spells CASSIGEGSYNEQFF. The CDR3 DNA sequence: TGTGCCAGCTCGATCGGGGAGGGCTCCTACAATGAGCAGTTCTTC.

The rearrangement joins TRBV30 to TRBJ2-7; tentatively, D is TRBD2 (5 bases). There are 13 residues in the CDR3. Germline V gene data show CDR1 as GTSNPN and CDR2 as SVGIG (reference sequence). The CDR3 loop reads CAARAGGPYEQYV. The CDR3 DNA reads as TGTGCTGCAAGGGCGGGCGGGCCGTACGAGCAGTACGTC.

This clone was found a few times. This chain uses TRBV7-2 with TRBJ1-3, with D maybe TRBD1 (5 bases). The CDR3 runs 15 residues. V was cut by 5 bases and J by 0 bases, with 11 bases left in between. CDR1 is SGHTA, CDR2 FQGNSA, per germline. The DNA for the CDR3 is TGTGCCAGCAGCGAACGACAGATCTCTGGAAACACCATATATTTT. Translation gives CASSERQISGNTIYF.

The rearrangement links TRBV10-3 to TRBJ1-2; no reliable D call. V was cut by 0 bases and J by 2 bases, with 10 bases left in between. This CDR3 has 15 residues. Germline-derived CDR1 and CDR2 are ENHRY and SYGVKD. The CDR3 loop is CAISESRQANYGYTF. CDR3 DNA: TGTGCCATCAGTGAGTCTAGGCAGGCGAACTATGGCTACACCTTC.

This clone showed up just a few times. This chain joins TRBV4-2 and TRBJ1-2, with 9 bases identical to TRBD1. Unmatched junction bases numbered 12, after V lost 1 base and J lost 0 bases. The CDR3 extends over 19 amino acids. CDR1 is LGHNA, CDR2 YNFKEQ, per germline. CDR3 in amino acids: CASSQVSTGGQGPNYGYTF. In DNA form, the CDR3 reads TGTGCCAGCAGCCAAGTCTCAACAGGGGGCCAGGGGCCTAACTATGGCTACACCTTC.

CDR3 DNA: TGTGCCAGTAGTTTCGCCTCCAGGGGCTACACCTTC. Translated: CASSFASRGYTF. The chain joins TRBV19 to TRBJ1-2; D is unresolved. Germline CDR1 LNHDA, CDR2 SQIVND (reference sequence). V lost 5 bases and J 8 bases, leaving 12 bases between the germline ends. The CDR3 consists of 12 residues.

This clone was seen a few times. This rearrangement joins TRBV11-2 to TRBJ1-1, with 9 nucleotides matching TRBD1. With 5 bases clipped from V and 0 bases from J, the junction kept 16 bases outside the gene matches. CDR1 is SGHAT, CDR2 FQNNGV, per germline. The CDR3 length is 19 residues. The DNA of the CDR3 is TGTGCCAGCAGCCTAAGGATAACAGGGGGCTCTGCCGTGAACACTGAAGCTTTCTTT. Its protein is CASSLRITGGSAVNTEAFF.